The 17 T cell receptor beta chains below were found in one sample sequenced in a study of blood T cell repertoires in COVID-19. TCRdb keeps only in-frame clones here, not all; method: immunoSEQ multiplex PCR. The table records over 200,000 clones, about 76% of them present only once. Sequencing used PBMCs or T cells enriched from blood (not recorded which). The receptors shown here come from a woman aged 45-65 years with acute COVID-19.

The chain couples TRBV5-1 to TRBJ2-5, with TRBD2 matching 7 bases. CDR3 size: 15 residues. Trimming at V came to 4 bases and at J to 4 bases, leaving 10 bases not matched to a gene. Germline V gene lookup returns CDR1 SGHRS and CDR2 YFSETQ. The chain's CDR3 is CASSTTSLGRETQYF. In DNA, the CDR3 is TGCGCCAGCAGCACGACTAGCTTGGGTCGAGAGACCCAGTACTTC.

The chain uses TRBV6-5 and TRBJ2-2; D may be TRBD2 (5 bases). Germline lookup yields CDR1 MNHEY and CDR2 SVGAGI. The germline V and J ends were trimmed by 3 bases and 6 bases, with 11 bases remaining between them. The CDR3 spans 14 residues. CDR3 protein: CASSYIAGPGELFF. The DNA for the CDR3 is TGTGCCAGCAGTTATATTGCGGGCCCCGGGGAGCTGTTTTTT.

The rearrangement uses TRBV18 and TRBJ2-5; TRBD1 might be the D (7 bases). The CDR3 has 16 amino acids. The germline V gene encodes CDR1 KGHSH and CDR2 LQKENI. V gave up 2 bases and J gave up 2 bases, with 15 bases separating them. The CDR3 loop reads CASSPMGGQKQETQYF. CDR3 nucleotides: TGTGCCAGCTCACCAATGGGGGGACAGAAGCAAGAGACCCAGTACTTC. Variable domain in full (rest from reference TRBV18 and TRBJ2-5): NAGVMQNPRHLVRRRGQEARLRCSPMKGHSHVYWYRQLPEEGLKFMVYLQKENIIDESGMPKERFSAEFPKEGPSILRIQQVVRGDSAAYFCASSPMGGQKQETQYFGPGTRLLVL.

The rearrangement joins TRBV19 to TRBJ1-2; 8 bases map to TRBD1. The CDR3 length is 15 residues. CDR1 LNHDA and CDR2 SQIVND come from the germline V gene (reference sequence). After removal of 4 bases from V and 4 bases from J, the junction contained 8 bases not matched to a gene. CDR3 in amino acids: CASSKSGQGFYGYTF. In DNA form, the CDR3 reads TGTGCCAGTAGTAAGAGCGGACAGGGCTTCTATGGCTACACCTTC.

This chain links TRBV30 with TRBJ2-2; the D gene is possibly TRBD1 (5 bases). The V gene's germline CDR1 is GTSNPN and CDR2 SVGIG (reference sequence). The CDR3 runs to 13 residues. Trimming removed 4 bases at V and 9 bases at J, with 15 bases between. CDR3 DNA: TGTGCCTGGAAGTCCTTTGGGGCCCGGGAGCTGTTTTTT. Translated, it gives CAWKSFGARELFF.

J is TRBJ2-5 and V is TRBV7-2; TRBD2 aligns across 14 bases. The germline V gene encodes CDR1 SGHTA and CDR2 FQGNSA. V lost 0 bases to trimming and J lost 4 bases; unmatched junction nucleotides: 7. The CDR3 spans 18 residues. CDR3 coding DNA: TGTGCCAGCAGCTTAGCGACTAGCGGGGGGGGTCGAGGAGAGACCCAGTACTTC. This sequence encodes CASSLATSGGGRGETQYF.

This chain links TRBV27 with TRBJ1-2; 9 nucleotides match TRBD1. The V gene end was trimmed by 5 bases and the J gene end by 7 bases; junction bases not matched to a gene: 8. Germline values: CDR1 MNHEY, CDR2 SMNVEV (reference sequence). CDR3 length: 14 amino acids. In nucleotides, the CDR3 is TGTGCCAGCAGTCCCGGACAGGGGCCGATTGGCTACACCTTC. Translated, it gives CASSPGQGPIGYTF.

CDR3 coding DNA: TGTGCCAGCAGCTTAGGGCAGGCGGAGACCCAGTACTTC. This gives the protein CASSLGQAETQYF. This chain uses TRBV7-2 with TRBJ2-5; D is uncertain. Germline V gene lookup returns CDR1 SGHTA and CDR2 FQGNSA. V lost 1 base and J lost 5, with 8 bases in between. The CDR3 spans 13 residues.

This rearrangement joins TRBV19 to TRBJ1-2; no reliable D call. This CDR3 comprises 14 residues. From germline, CDR1 is LNHDA and CDR2 SQIVND (reference sequence). With 3 bases removed from V and 8 bases from J, the gap between germline ends came to 16 bases. The CDR3 DNA reads TGTGCCAGTAGTATCTTAAGTGGCGGAAACGGCTACACCTTC. This encodes CASSILSGGNGYTF.

V gene TRBV2 combines with J gene TRBJ1-4; TRBD1 matches at 7 bases. The germline CDR1 and CDR2 sequences are SNHLY and FYNNEI. The V segment lost 5 bases and the J segment 4 bases; nucleotides outside the gene matches: 7. The CDR3 has 15 amino acids. The CDR3: CASSRTGGSNEKLFF. In DNA form, the CDR3 reads TGTGCCAGCAGTCGGACAGGCGGCAGTAATGAAAAACTGTTTTTT.

V usage is TRBV2 and J usage is TRBJ1-1; 7 nucleotides agree with TRBD1. The CDR3 consists of 13 residues. The junction had 7 bases not matched to a gene; V was cut back by 6 bases and J by 6 bases. Germline CDR1 SNHLY, CDR2 FYNNEI. CDR3 in DNA: TGTGCCAGCAGCACAGACCAGGGGGCTGAAGCTTTCTTT. The encoded protein is CASSTDQGAEAFF.

The chain carries TRBV10-3 and TRBJ1-5; TRBD1 might be the D (5 bases). The V end lost 3 bases, the J end lost 7 bases, and 10 bases lay between the germline ends. The germline CDR1 and CDR2 sequences are ENHRY and SYGVKD. This CDR3 contains 13 residues. The CDR3 region has the DNA TGTGCCATCAGTGAAGGGGCTTGGCAGCCCCAGCATTTT. Translating gives CAISEGAWQPQHF.

The rearrangement links TRBV28 to TRBJ2-7, with 7 bases aligning to TRBD2. CDR3 length equals 15 residues. The V and J ends lost 3 bases and 0 bases, in that order; junction bases with no gene match: 5. In germline, CDR1 is MDHEN, CDR2 SYDVKM. The CDR3 region is CASSFYASGSYEQYF. The CDR3, as DNA: TGTGCCAGCAGTTTTTACGCTAGCGGCTCCTACGAGCAGTACTTC.

The chain employs TRBV9 and TRBJ2-3, with D perhaps TRBD1 (6 bases). The CDR3 contains 15 residues. The germline V and J ends were trimmed by 1 base and 4 bases, with 13 bases remaining between them. Per germline, CDR1 SGDLS and CDR2 YYNGEE. CDR3 bases: TGTGCCAGCAGCGTACAGGGGTTTGTGGCAGATACGCAGTATTTT. The encoded protein is CASSVQGFVADTQYF. Using reference TRBV9 and TRBJ2-3 for the parts outside the CDR3, the full variable domain is DSGVTQTPKHLITATGQRVTLRCSPRSGDLSVYWYQQSLDQGLQFLIQYYNGEERAKGNILERFSAQQFPDLHSELNLSSLELGDSALYFCASSVQGFVADTQYFGPGTRLTVL.

The gene calls are TRBV6-4 and TRBJ1-6, with D unclear. The germline gives CDR1 MRHNA, CDR2 SNTAGT. CDR3 length: 13 residues. V was pared by 0 bases and J by 10 bases, with 7 bases between. CDR3 bases: TGTGCCAGCAGTGACTCAAAGAGCTCACCCCTCCACTTT. Translating gives CASSDSKSSPLHF.

The chain joins TRBV6-1 to TRBJ1-4, with D perhaps TRBD1 (6 bases). V was clipped by 2 bases and J by 7 bases, with 20 bases between them. The CDR3 has 17 amino acids. In germline, CDR1 is MNHNS, CDR2 SASEGT. In DNA form, the CDR3 reads TGTGCCAGCAGTGAAACAGGGTCGGCGGGGGGTTTTGAAAAACTGTTTTTT. Translated, it gives CASSETGSAGGFEKLFF.

The gene calls are TRBV21-1 and TRBJ1-2. TRBV21-1 is labeled a pseudogene. This CDR3 region has 17 residues. The CDR3 DNA follows: TGTGCCAGCAGCAAAGATTGGATTCTTGAACGGGGCTATGGCTACACCTTC. Its translation: CASSKDWILERGYGYTF.